These 26 T cell receptor beta chains were all obtained from the same sample, sequenced in a study of blood T cell repertoires in COVID-19. The assay was immunoSEQ multiplex PCR, and TCRdb's table has in-frame clones only and misses some. The repertoire holds hundreds of thousands of clones, with more than 85% as singletons. The material sequenced was peripheral blood. The receptors derive from a woman in her 30s with acute or convalescent COVID-19.

This rearrangement joins TRBV27 to TRBJ2-7; unclear D gene. Germline V CDR1 and CDR2: MNHEY, SMNVEV (reference sequence). The V and J ends lost 8 bases and 5 bases respectively, with 13 bases between them. The CDR3 is 12 residues long. This chain's CDR3 is CASLLPSNEQYF. The DNA of the CDR3 is TGTGCCAGCCTCCTACCTTCGAACGAGCAGTACTTC.

This rearrangement joins TRBV6-5 to TRBJ1-2; 9 bases align to TRBD1. The CDR3 runs to 14 residues. Per germline, CDR1 MNHEY and CDR2 SVGAGI. V shed 11 bases, J shed 3 bases, and the junction held 10 bases outside the gene matches. The CDR3 DNA sequence: TGTGCCGGAACAGGGGGCGGGTCGGACTATGGCTACACCTTC. It yields the protein CAGTGGGSDYGYTF.

The V call is TRBV7-2, the J call TRBJ2-2, with 10 bases matching TRBD2. The trim removed 5 bases at V and 5 bases at J, leaving 5 bases unmatched. This CDR3 is 15 amino acids long. The germline V gene encodes CDR1 SGHTA and CDR2 FQGNSA. CDR3 protein: CASSPLAGGTGELFF. CDR3 coding DNA: TGTGCCAGCAGCCCGTTAGCGGGGGGAACCGGGGAGCTGTTTTTT.

V gene TRBV4-1 combines with J gene TRBJ1-1; D gene unclear. Per germline, CDR1 MGHRA and CDR2 YSYEKL. This CDR3 has 16 amino acids. V lost 0 bases, J lost 6 bases, and 17 bases lay in between. This CDR3 is CASSQDDGGVPPEAFF. Here the CDR3 DNA reads TGCGCCAGCAGCCAAGATGACGGCGGGGTCCCCCCTGAAGCTTTCTTT.

The V and J genes are TRBV30 and TRBJ2-1; 13 bases map to TRBD2. The CDR3 loop spans 11 amino acids. CDR1 is GTSNPN, CDR2 SVGIG, per germline (reference sequence). V shed 5 bases, J shed 15 bases, and the junction held 4 bases outside the gene matches. CDR3 region: CAWGTSGVLFF. As DNA, the CDR3 is TGTGCCTGGGGGACTAGCGGGGTCCTGTTCTTC.

V is TRBV5-8 and J is TRBJ2-1, with 11 positions matching TRBD2. The V and J ends lost 0 bases and 3 bases, in that order; junction bases with no gene match: 5. Germline CDR1 SGHTS, CDR2 YDEGEE. CDR3 length: 17 residues. CDR3 sequence: CASSLGASGGFYNEQFF. DNA of the CDR3: TGTGCCAGCAGCTTGGGGGCTAGCGGGGGGTTCTACAATGAGCAGTTCTTC. Full variable domain (rest looked up from reference TRBV5-8 and TRBJ2-1): EAGVTQSPTHLIKTRGQQATLRCSPISGHTSVYWYQQALGLGLQFLLWYDEGEERNRGNFPPRFSGRQFPNYSSELNVNALELEDSALYLCASSLGASGGFYNEQFFGPGTRLTVL.

The chain couples TRBV30 to TRBJ1-1; D is ambiguous. Germline V gene lookup returns CDR1 GTSNPN and CDR2 SVGIG (reference sequence). Trimming took off 2 bases at V and 4 bases at J, with 11 bases between the two ends. The CDR3 length is 13 residues. The CDR3 bases are TGTGCCTGGAGTCCAAACTCGATCACTGAAGCTTTCTTT. It is translated as CAWSPNSITEAFF.

This chain joins TRBV27 and TRBJ2-3; TRBD2 agrees at 12 bases. With V trimmed by 6 bases and J by 3 bases, 10 bases remained unmatched. Germline V gene lookup returns CDR1 MNHEY and CDR2 SMNVEV (reference sequence). This CDR3 is built from 17 residues. Here the CDR3 reads CASRSLLAGGLTDTQYF. CDR3 DNA: TGTGCCAGCAGGAGCCTTCTAGCGGGGGGGCTAACAGATACGCAGTATTTT.

The chain has TRBV9 and TRBJ2-1, with D possibly TRBD1 on 5 matching bases. The germline CDR1 and CDR2 sequences are SGDLS and YYNGEE. V was cut by 3 bases and J by 10 bases, with 14 bases left in between. This CDR3 has 13 residues. This chain's CDR3 is CASSEGPGREQFF. CDR3 coding DNA: TGTGCCAGCAGCGAGGGGCCCGGGCGAGAGCAGTTCTTC.

The CDR3 nucleotides are TGTGCCAGCAGCGACCCGGGGGGGCAGTTCTTC. The encoded protein is CASSDPGGQFF. This sequence joins TRBV9 and TRBJ2-1; 7 nucleotides match TRBD2. Germline V gene data show CDR1 as SGDLS and CDR2 as YYNGEE. V shed 3 bases and J 12 bases; nucleotides not matched to a gene: 3. This CDR3 comprises 11 residues.

The rearrangement uses TRBV7-8 and TRBJ1-1, with D possibly being TRBD1 (6 bases). This CDR3 has 15 residues. The germline V gene has CDR1 SGHVS and CDR2 FQNEAQ. V lost 6 bases, J lost 5 bases, and 19 bases lay in between. The CDR3 region is CASSDQGPVGTEAFF. Here the CDR3 DNA reads TGTGCCAGCAGTGATCAGGGGCCGGTCGGTACTGAAGCTTTCTTT.

The chain links TRBV5-6 to TRBJ2-5; a weak D match, TRBD1 (6 bases). V was cut by 4 bases and J by 4 bases, with 11 bases left in between. From germline, CDR1 is SGHDT and CDR2 YYEEEE. This CDR3 comprises 13 residues. The CDR3 nucleotides read TGTGCCAGCAGCGGGAAGGGGGTAGAGACCCAGTACTTC. It yields the protein CASSGKGVETQYF.

This rearrangement joins TRBV24-1 to TRBJ1-1; D remains ambiguous. Per germline, CDR1 KGHDR and CDR2 SFDVKD. Trimming stripped 3 bases from V and 0 bases from J, with 7 bases between. The CDR3 extends over 14 amino acids. DNA of the CDR3: TGTGCCACCAGTGATGGCGGAATGAACACTGAAGCTTTCTTT. The encoded protein is CATSDGGMNTEAFF.

The chain combines TRBV4-1 with TRBJ1-5; D remains unclear. Trimming shortened V by 2 bases and J by 4 bases, and 15 bases separated the two germline ends. The CDR3 spans 16 residues. Looked up from germline, CDR1 is MGHRA and CDR2 is YSYEKL. The CDR3 DNA sequence: TGCGCCAGCAGCCAACCTGAGGCCCCGGTGAATCAGCCCCAGCATTTT. Protein product: CASSQPEAPVNQPQHF.

Regarding this clone: Different DNA sequences within this sample yield the same CDR3. The chain uses TRBV5-1 and TRBJ2-2; 8 bases are a match to TRBD1. The V segment lost 4 bases and the J segment 0 bases; nucleotides outside the gene matches: 2. Germline CDR1 is SGHRS and CDR2 is YFSETQ. The CDR3 totals 15 residues. The CDR3 DNA reads as TGCGCCAGCAGCGTCAGGGGGCCGAACACCGGGGAGCTGTTTTTT. It is translated as CASSVRGPNTGELFF.

This chain links TRBV24-1 with TRBJ2-1; TRBD2 agrees at 12 bases. Germline-derived CDR1 and CDR2 are KGHDR and SFDVKD. V shed 9 bases, J shed 7 bases, and the junction held 9 bases outside the gene matches. This CDR3 region has 15 residues. CDR3 residues: CATRASGGARNEQFF. CDR3 coding DNA: TGTGCCACCCGGGCTAGCGGGGGGGCACGTAATGAGCAGTTCTTC.

This clone was seen only a few times. The chain combines TRBV19 with TRBJ2-2, with D maybe TRBD1 (6 bases). CDR3 length: 14 amino acids. Germline V lookup: CDR1 LNHDA, CDR2 SQIVND (reference sequence). Trimming left V 6 bases short and J 4 bases short, with 12 bases between. The CDR3 protein is CASSYDRTTGELFF. The DNA of the CDR3 is TGTGCCAGTAGCTACGACAGGACCACCGGGGAGCTGTTTTTT.

This clone was seen a single time. This sample includes further DNA sequences coding for the same CDR3. This chain joins TRBV3-1 (or the pseudogene TRBV3-2) and TRBJ1-2; 9 positions match TRBD1. The CDR3 sequence is 14 residues long. V gave up 2 bases and J gave up 4 bases; unmatched junction bases: 2. Per the germline V gene, CDR1 is LGHDT and CDR2 is YNNKEL (reference sequence). In DNA form, the CDR3 reads TGTGCCAGCAGCCAACTGGACAGGGGCTATGGCTACACCTTC. This codes for CASSQLDRGYGYTF.

The chain combines TRBV2 with TRBJ2-1; 7 bases are shared with TRBD1. The V gene's germline CDR1 is SNHLY and CDR2 FYNNEI. This CDR3 contains 17 residues. V shed 0 bases, J shed 3 bases, and the junction held 8 bases outside the gene matches. The CDR3 DNA follows: TGTGCCAGCAGTGAAGCCTGGATTAGGACAGGCTACAATGAGCAGTTCTTC. Translating it yields CASSEAWIRTGYNEQFF.

The chain links TRBV15 to TRBJ1-2; 9 bases fit TRBD1. In germline, CDR1 is LNHNV, CDR2 YYDKDF (reference sequence). V dropped 3 bases and J dropped 9; count of bases not matched to a gene: 8. CDR3 length: 14 residues. Here the CDR3 reads CATSRRDRDGSYTF. Written as DNA, the CDR3 is TGTGCCACCAGCAGGCGGGACAGGGACGGGAGCTACACCTTC.

The chain carries TRBV7-2 and TRBJ1-1; D call uncertain. Germline V gene sequence: CDR1 SGHTA, CDR2 FQGNSA. The germline V and J ends were trimmed by 2 bases and 0 bases, with 7 bases remaining between them. This CDR3 comprises 14 residues. DNA for the CDR3: TGTGCCAGCAGCTTACTGTCGGTGAACACTGAAGCTTTCTTT. As protein: CASSLLSVNTEAFF. Together with reference TRBV7-2 and TRBJ1-1, the CDR3 gives the full variable domain: GAGVSQSPSNKVTEKGKDVELRCDPISGHTALYWYRQSLGQGLEFLIYFQGNSAPDKSGLPSDRFSAERTGGSVSTLTIQRTQQEDSAVYLCASSLLSVNTEAFFGQGTRLTVV.

The rearrangement joins TRBV3-1 (or the pseudogene TRBV3-2) to TRBJ1-5, with a possible D match to TRBD1 (5 bases). The V end lost 3 bases, the J end lost 6 bases, and 18 bases lay between the germline ends. CDR3 length: 16 residues. Germline CDR1 reads LGHDT; CDR2 reads YNNKEL (reference sequence). In DNA, the CDR3 is TGTGCCAGCAGCCAGGATTTCGGGACTCTACCTCAGCCCCAGCATTTT. Translation: CASSQDFGTLPQPQHF.

This clone occurred a few times. This chain connects TRBV7-6 to TRBJ2-7; tentative D call: TRBD1 (6 bases). V was trimmed by 4 bases and J by 2 bases, leaving 18 bases between them. The CDR3 has 16 amino acids. Germline V gene sequence: CDR1 SGHVS, CDR2 FNYEAQ. The CDR3 nucleotides read TGTGCCAGCAGCTCCAGGACAGATCAGGAGACCTACGAGCAGTACTTC. It specifies CASSSRTDQETYEQYF.

The chain combines TRBV24-1 with TRBJ2-1, with 7 positions matching TRBD1. Trimming cost V 7 bases and J 5 bases; bases outside gene matches: 4. The CDR3 has 13 residues. The germline V gene encodes CDR1 KGHDR and CDR2 SFDVKD. As DNA, the CDR3 is TGTGCCACCAGCCCGGGACAGAACAATGAGCAGTTCTTC. It is translated as CATSPGQNNEQFF.

This clone came up a few times. J is TRBJ2-7 and V is TRBV3-1 (or the pseudogene TRBV3-2); TRBD2 matches at 10 bases. Per the germline V gene, CDR1 is LGHDT and CDR2 is YNNKEL (reference sequence). V was pared by 4 bases and J by 2 bases, with 5 bases of the junction left unmatched. This CDR3 comprises 15 residues. CDR3 sequence reads: CASSPLAGPTYEQYF. CDR3 nucleotides: TGTGCCAGCAGCCCACTAGCGGGGCCAACCTACGAGCAGTACTTC.

The table lists this clone with a few counts. J is TRBJ1-3 and V is TRBV25-1; D gene uncertain. CDR3 size: 15 residues. Trimming removed 3 bases from V and 0 bases from J, with 9 bases in between. CDR1 and CDR2 (germline): MGHDK, SYGVNS. The CDR3 loop reads CASSDLRDSGNTIYF. DNA of the CDR3: TGTGCCAGCAGTGATCTCCGGGACTCTGGAAACACCATATATTTT.